The 10 T cell receptor beta chains presented below share a single source sample, sequenced in a study of T cell repertoires in cytomegalovirus infection. One entry per CDR3 protein results from TCRdb running MiXCR on the reads. The sample comprises around 630,000 distinct CDR3 sequences, 24% of which are singletons, and 7.5% to 9% rests with the top ten. The sequencing input was CD8+ T cells from PBMCs. These receptors all come from a human donor in good health (CMV status not recorded). Some clones in this sample may be carry-over from other donors' samples.

This clonotype was recorded at least ten times. The chain uses TRBV4-1 and TRBJ1-5; D uncertain. From germline, CDR1 is MGHRA and CDR2 YSYEKL. Trimming took 5 bases from V and 1 from J, leaving 9 bases between them. CDR3 length: 14 residues. For the CDR3, the DNA is TGCGCCAGCAGCTCACCGGACAGCAATCAGCCCCAGCATTTT. Protein product: CASSSPDSNQPQHF.

This chain joins TRBV25-1 and TRBJ1-6, with D possibly TRBD1 on 5 matching bases. Germline CDR1 MGHDK, CDR2 SYGVNS. Trimming stripped 8 bases from V and 5 bases from J, with 16 bases between. The CDR3 is made up of 15 amino acids. The CDR3 DNA is TGTGCCAGCGGGGACCGGGACGGGCATAATTCACCCCTCCACTTT. Translating it yields CASGDRDGHNSPLHF.

The genes are TRBV7-9 and TRBJ2-2, with 9 nucleotides matching TRBD1. Looked up from germline, CDR1 is SEHNR and CDR2 is FQNEAQ (reference sequence). This CDR3 contains 17 residues. V gave up 10 bases and J gave up 0 bases; unmatched junction bases: 12. CDR3 sequence (DNA): TGTGCCATGGCCAAACAGGGGGCCTATCCGAACACCGGGGAGCTGTTTTTT. Amino acids: CAMAKQGAYPNTGELFF.

The CDR3: CASSDESNQPQHF. The CDR3, as DNA: TGTGCCAGCAGTGACGAGAGCAATCAGCCCCAGCATTTT. The chain joins TRBV2 to TRBJ1-5; D gene uncertain. Germline loops: CDR1 SNHLY, CDR2 FYNNEI. This CDR3 region has 13 residues. Trimming shortened V by 3 bases and J by 1 base, and 4 bases separated the two germline ends.

This clonotype was detected once. The rearrangement joins TRBV7-8 to TRBJ1-1, with D perhaps TRBD1 (6 bases). CDR1 is SGHVS and CDR2 is FQNEAQ in the germline V gene. The CDR3 runs 12 residues. The V end was cut by 9 bases, the J end by 11 bases, with 19 bases between. The CDR3 DNA reads TGTGCCAGGAGCCGGGGGGGGGCAGAGGCTTTCTTT. Protein: CARSRGGAEAFF.

This clonotype showed up many times. The chain carries TRBV24-1 and TRBJ2-3; 8 positions match TRBD2. Losses at the gene ends were 5 bases for V and 10 bases for J; bases not matched to a gene: 10. The CDR3 totals 14 residues. CDR1 KGHDR and CDR2 SFDVKD come from the germline V gene. CDR3 DNA: TGTGCCACCAGTGCCCATGACGGGGGGGGTGCGCAGTATTTT. The encoded protein is CATSAHDGGGAQYF.

This chain links TRBV2 with TRBJ2-1; 11 bases align to TRBD2. This CDR3 region has 16 residues. From germline, CDR1 is SNHLY and CDR2 FYNNEI. The J segment lost 6 bases and the V segment lost 3 bases, leaving 7 bases of the junction unmatched. CDR3 amino acids: CASSEPTSGGGNEQFF. The CDR3, as DNA: TGTGCCAGCAGTGAGCCTACTAGCGGGGGCGGCAATGAGCAGTTCTTC.

The table lists this clonotype with a few counts. This chain joins TRBV12-3 or TRBV12-4 and TRBJ2-2, with D maybe TRBD2 (6 bases). Trimming shortened V by 7 bases and J by 1 base, and 16 bases separated the two germline ends. The CDR3 length is 16 residues. The CDR3 reads CASNSLAARNTGELFF. Here the CDR3 DNA reads TGTGCCAGCAACTCACTAGCCGCGCGGAACACCGGGGAGCTGTTTTTT.

This clonotype was seen only a few times. The chain links TRBV20-1 to TRBJ2-3, with D perhaps TRBD1 (6 bases). Germline V gene sequence: CDR1 DFQATT, CDR2 SNEGSKA (reference sequence). V shed 0 bases and J shed 4 bases, with 11 bases lying between them. This CDR3 is 14 amino acids long. DNA of the CDR3: TGCAGTGCTAGAGATCTCAGGGGAGCAGATACGCAGTATTTT. This gives the protein CSARDLRGADTQYF.

This clonotype was seen repeatedly, ten times or more. The rearrangement links TRBV27 to TRBJ2-1; 11 positions agree with TRBD2. The CDR3 extends over 15 amino acids. V lost 3 bases to trimming and J lost 7 bases; unmatched junction nucleotides: 5. CDR1 is MNHEY, CDR2 SMNVEV, per germline (reference sequence). The CDR3 protein is CASSFSGGARNEQFF. As DNA, the CDR3 is TGTGCCAGCAGTTTTAGCGGGGGGGCGAGGAATGAGCAGTTCTTC.